These 2 T cell receptor beta chains were all obtained from the same sample, sequenced in a study of OX40 agonist ivuxolimab in advanced cancers. Assay used: immunoSEQ multiplex PCR; TCRdb lists only in-frame clones, some missing. This table holds some 90,000 clones, 90% to 95% found once. The sample was CD4+ or CD8+ T cells sorted from blood, taken in a trial of the OX40 agonist ivuxolimab. These receptors were obtained from an adult with an advanced solid tumor such as melanoma, head and neck, liver or kidney cancer.

This chain uses TRBV29-1 with TRBJ1-2; the match to TRBD1 covers 9 bases. J lost 4 bases, V lost 3 bases, and 9 bases had no gene match. The CDR3 sequence is 15 residues long. The germline gives CDR1 SQVTM, CDR2 ANQGSEA. Here the CDR3 reads CSVEVGQGTIYGYTF. DNA for the CDR3: TGCAGCGTTGAGGTCGGACAGGGGACTATCTATGGCTACACCTTC. Full variable domain (outside the CDR3, taken from reference TRBV29-1 and TRBJ1-2): SAVISQKPSRDICQRGTSLTIQCQVDSQVTMMFWYRQQPGQSLTLIATANQGSEATYESGFVIDKFPISRPNLTFSTLTVSNMSPEDSSIYLCSVEVGQGTIYGYTFGSGTRLTVV.

The chain is built from TRBV4-1 and TRBJ2-1; 11 bases line up with TRBD2. CDR3 length: 16 amino acids. Germline-derived CDR1 and CDR2 are MGHRA and YSYEKL. With 7 bases clipped from V and 4 bases from J, the junction kept 9 bases outside the gene matches. The CDR3 DNA is TGCGCCAGCACCCTTCGAACTAGCGGGGGATACAATGAGCAGTTCTTC. Encoded protein: CASTLRTSGGYNEQFF.